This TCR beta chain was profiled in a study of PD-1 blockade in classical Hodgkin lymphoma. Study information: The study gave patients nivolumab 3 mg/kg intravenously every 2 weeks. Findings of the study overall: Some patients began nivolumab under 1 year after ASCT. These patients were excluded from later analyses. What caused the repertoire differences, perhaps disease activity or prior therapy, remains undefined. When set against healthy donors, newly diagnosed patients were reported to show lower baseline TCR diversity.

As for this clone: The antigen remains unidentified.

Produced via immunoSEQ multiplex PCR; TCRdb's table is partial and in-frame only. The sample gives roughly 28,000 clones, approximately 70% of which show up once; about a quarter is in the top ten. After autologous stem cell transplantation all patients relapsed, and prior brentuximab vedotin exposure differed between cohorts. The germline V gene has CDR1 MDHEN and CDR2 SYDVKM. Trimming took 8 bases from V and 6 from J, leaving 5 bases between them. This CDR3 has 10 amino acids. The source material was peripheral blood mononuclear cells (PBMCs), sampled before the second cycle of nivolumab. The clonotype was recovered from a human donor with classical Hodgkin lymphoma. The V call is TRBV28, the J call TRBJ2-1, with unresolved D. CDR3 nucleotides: TGTGCCAGCTCAAGCAATGAGCAGTTCTTC. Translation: CASSSNEQFF.